A selection of T cell receptor beta chains follows, all from one sample in a study of blood T cell repertoires in COVID-19. Using immunoSEQ multiplex PCR, the repertoire was profiled, and TCRdb retains in-frame clones only, with some absent. The profile shows over 300,000 clones, roughly 90% of them singletons. The sequencing sample was made of peripheral blood. The receptors derive from a man aged 18-30 years who had recovered from COVID-19. The CDR3 runs from the conserved cysteine through the conserved F or W. D genes are given only for firm matches. The size entry is marked missing in some rows and otherwise reads once, few, many or a size class.

CASSLHVGQGQETQYF,TGTGCCAGCAGTTTACATGTGGGGCAGGGACAAGAGACCCAGTACTTC,NA,TRBV28,NA,TRBJ2-5
CASSPRGLQPQHF,TGTGCCAGCTCACCCAGGGGATTGCAGCCCCAGCATTTT,NA,TRBV18,NA,TRBJ1-5
CSVAGTHYNEQFF,TGCAGCGTTGCCGGGACACACTACAATGAGCAGTTCTTC,NA,TRBV29-1,NA,TRBJ2-1
CASSQMRTGANVLTF,TGCGCCAGCAGCCAAATGCGGACTGGGGCCAACGTCCTGACTTTC,NA,TRBV5-1,NA,TRBJ2-6
CASSQGQGRSYEQYF,TGCGCCAGCAGCCAGGGACAGGGCAGATCCTACGAGCAGTACTTC,NA,TRBV4-1,TRBD1,TRBJ2-7
CASSLDLTRGGSPQHF,TGTGCCAGCAGCCTAGATTTGACAAGGGGCGGTTCGCCCCAGCATTTT,NA,TRBV11-2,NA,TRBJ1-5
CASSRTGLSNQPQHF,TGTGCCAGCAGTCGAACAGGTCTTAGCAATCAGCCCCAGCATTTT,NA,TRBV6-5,NA,TRBJ1-5
CASSYSRTVRNEQFF,TGTGCCAGCAGTTACTCTAGAACGGTTCGGAATGAGCAGTTCTTC,NA,TRBV6-5,NA,TRBJ2-1
CASSQPRLAGVGDTQYF,TGTGCCAGCAGCCAACCCCGACTAGCGGGAGTTGGAGATACGCAGTATTTT,NA,TRBV3-1/TRBV3-2,TRBD2,TRBJ2-3
CASSGLAGFRYEQYF,TGTGCCAGCAGTGGATTAGCGGGATTTAGATACGAGCAGTACTTC,NA,TRBV6-4,TRBD2,TRBJ2-7
CASSLRASGGYNEQFF,TGTGCCAGCAGCTTAAGGGCTAGCGGTGGCTACAATGAGCAGTTCTTC,NA,TRBV7-9,TRBD2,TRBJ2-1
CASSYPASDTGELFF,TGTGCCAGCAGTTACCCAGCTAGCGACACCGGGGAGCTGTTTTTT,NA,TRBV6-2/TRBV6-3,NA,TRBJ2-2
CASSLNRGVEAFF,TGCGCCAGCAGCCTTAACAGGGGGGTTGAAGCTTTCTTT,NA,TRBV4-1,TRBD1,TRBJ1-1
CASSESDRGNLFNQPQHF,TGTGCCAGCAGTGAATCGGACAGGGGGAACCTCTTCAATCAGCCCCAGCATTTT,NA,TRBV2,TRBD1,TRBJ1-5
CASSLKSGVSYNEQFF,TGTGCCAGCAGCTTAAAGTCGGGGGTTTCGTACAATGAGCAGTTCTTC,NA,TRBV7-8,NA,TRBJ2-1
CASSSGGNSYEQYF,TGTGCCAGCAGTTCGGGGGGGAACTCCTACGAGCAGTACTTC,NA,TRBV27,TRBD2,TRBJ2-7
CSGRDGYGYTF,TGCAGCGGGAGGGACGGCTATGGCTACACCTTC,NA,TRBV29-1,NA,TRBJ1-2
CASSLPGGTYEQYF,TGTGCCAGCAGCTTACCCGGGGGGACCTACGAGCAGTACTTC,NA,TRBV7-8,TRBD2,TRBJ2-7
CASSSGFEAFF,TGTGCCAGCAGTTCCGGGTTCGAAGCTTTCTTT,once,TRBV6-5,NA,TRBJ1-1
CASSYSEISYEQYF,TGTGCCAGCAGTTACTCCGAGATCTCCTACGAGCAGTACTTC,NA,TRBV6-2/TRBV6-3,NA,TRBJ2-7
CASSLWPSDTQYF,TGCGCCAGCAGCTTGTGGCCTTCGGATACGCAGTATTTT,once,TRBV5-1,NA,TRBJ2-3
CASSHDRLGEAFF,TGTGCCAGCAGCCACGACAGGCTTGGCGAAGCTTTCTTT,NA,TRBV5-4,NA,TRBJ1-1
CASSVVSGSHEQYF,TGTGCCAGCAGCGTAGTTAGCGGGAGCCACGAGCAGTACTTC,NA,TRBV9,TRBD2,TRBJ2-7
CASSLGREAFF,TGTGCCAGCAGCCTGGGCAGGGAAGCTTTCTTT,NA,TRBV5-6,NA,TRBJ1-1
CASTRRQGTYGYTF,TGTGCCAGCACCAGAAGACAGGGGACCTATGGCTACACCTTC,NA,TRBV6-5,TRBD1,TRBJ1-2
CASSIDPLNYGYTF,TGTGCCAGTAGTATAGATCCCCTTAACTATGGCTACACCTTC,NA,TRBV19,NA,TRBJ1-2
CATSRASQETQYF,TGTGCCACCAGCAGAGCCAGCCAAGAGACCCAGTACTTC,NA,TRBV15,NA,TRBJ2-5
CASSQDPRSYNSPLHF,TGTGCCAGCAGCCAAGATCCCCGCTCCTATAATTCACCCCTCCACTTT,NA,TRBV4-2,NA,TRBJ1-6
CASSQQGADEKLFF,TGTGCCAGCAGCCAACAGGGGGCGGACGAAAAACTGTTTTTT,few,TRBV3-1/TRBV3-2,TRBD1,TRBJ1-4
CASSESRATDTQYF,TGTGCCAGCAGTGAAAGCCGTGCCACAGATACGCAGTATTTT,NA,TRBV25-1,NA,TRBJ2-3
CASSQDGKQGAYYGYTF,TGCGCCAGCAGCCAAGACGGAAAGCAGGGGGCGTACTATGGCTACACCTTC,once,TRBV4-1,TRBD1,TRBJ1-2
CASNVQGAVGQPQHF,TGTGCCAGTAACGTACAGGGGGCCGTGGGTCAGCCCCAGCATTTT,NA,TRBV19,TRBD1,TRBJ1-5
CASRMTGTTNYGYTF,TGTGCCAGCAGAATGACAGGAACGACTAACTATGGCTACACCTTC,NA,TRBV6-5,NA,TRBJ1-2
CASSSWDRGRETQYF,TGTGCCAGCAGCTCGTGGGACAGGGGAAGAGAGACCCAGTACTTC,once,TRBV11-2,TRBD1,TRBJ2-5
CASSLARRYEQYF,TGTGCCAGCAGCTTAGCGCGGAGATACGAGCAGTACTTC,NA,TRBV7-8,NA,TRBJ2-7
CAWSKTSYYEQYF,TGTGCCTGGAGTAAGACTAGTTACTACGAGCAGTACTTC,once,TRBV30,NA,TRBJ2-7
CASSSGGLVNTEAFF,TGTGCCAGCAGTTCAGGGGGCCTAGTGAACACTGAAGCTTTCTTT,NA,TRBV6-6,TRBD1,TRBJ1-1
CASSSTGGNTIYF,TGTGCCAGCAGTTCAACAGGGGGAAACACCATATATTTT,NA,TRBV6-6,NA,TRBJ1-3
CATSRRPGLGSADTQYF,TGTGCCACCAGCAGAAGACCAGGGCTTGGCTCTGCAGATACGCAGTATTTT,NA,TRBV15,NA,TRBJ2-3
CASSLTDRWIYGYTF,TGTGCCAGCAGCCTTACGGACAGATGGATCTATGGCTACACCTTC,once,TRBV5-4,NA,TRBJ1-2
CASSSAAGTEAFF,TGTGCCAGCAGCTCAGCAGCAGGCACTGAAGCTTTCTTT,NA,TRBV7-9,NA,TRBJ1-1